These T cell receptor beta chains were read from a single sample in a study of long-term antiretroviral therapy in people with HIV. Profiling relied on immunoSEQ multiplex PCR, and the TCRdb table lists in-frame clones only, not all of them. The sample gives roughly 20,000 clones, over 75% of which show up once; about 9.3% is in the top ten. Sample: unsorted PBMCs, taken approximately 4.2 years before starting antiretroviral therapy. These receptors all come from a woman in her 30s with HIV. CDR3s include the opening cysteine and the closing phenylalanine or tryptophan. A D gene is named only where the DNA matches it firmly. Clone size is not always given. Where it is, it says once, few, many or a class for expanded clones.

d_gene: .; abundance: .; j_gene: TRBJ2-5; v_gene: TRBV6-1; CDR3nt: TGTGCCAGCGCCAACCAAGAGACCCAGTACTTC; CDR3aa: CASANQETQYF
d_gene: TRBD1; abundance: .; j_gene: TRBJ1-2; v_gene: TRBV9; CDR3nt: TGTGCCAGCAGCGCGGGACAGGGGTTTGGCTACACCTTC; CDR3aa: CASSAGQGFGYTF
d_gene: TRBD1; abundance: .; j_gene: TRBJ2-7; v_gene: TRBV4-3; CDR3nt: TGCGCCAGCAGCCAAGATAACAGGGGGCGGGGCTACGAGCAGTACTTC; CDR3aa: CASSQDNRGRGYEQYF
d_gene: TRBD1; abundance: .; j_gene: TRBJ2-7; v_gene: TRBV7-2; CDR3nt: TGTGCCAGCAGCGTGGGACAGGGGCCCTACGAGCAGTACTTC; CDR3aa: CASSVGQGPYEQYF
d_gene: TRBD2; abundance: once; j_gene: TRBJ2-1; v_gene: TRBV7-7; CDR3nt: TGTGCCAGCAGCTTAGAACTAGCGGGGAACAATGAGCAGTTCTTC; CDR3aa: CASSLELAGNNEQFF
d_gene: .; abundance: .; j_gene: TRBJ1-5; v_gene: TRBV6-6; CDR3nt: TGTGCCAGCAGTCCAGGAAGTAGCAATCAGCCCCAGCATTTT; CDR3aa: CASSPGSSNQPQHF
d_gene: .; abundance: .; j_gene: TRBJ1-1; v_gene: TRBV30; CDR3nt: TGTGCCTGGAGTCCTCTGGTGGCTGAAGCTTTCTTT; CDR3aa: CAWSPLVAEAFF
d_gene: .; abundance: .; j_gene: TRBJ1-6; v_gene: TRBV19; CDR3nt: TGTGCCAGTAGTATCCCCGCACGACCCAATTCACCCCTCCACTTT; CDR3aa: CASSIPARPNSPLHF
d_gene: .; abundance: .; j_gene: TRBJ2-7; v_gene: TRBV7-2; CDR3nt: TGTGCCAGCAGCTTACGAGGTACCGAGCAGTACTTC; CDR3aa: CASSLRGTEQYF
d_gene: .; abundance: .; j_gene: TRBJ2-2; v_gene: TRBV25-1; CDR3nt: TGTGCCAGCAGTGAATTCGGAGGTTCGAGGGAGCTGTTTTTT; CDR3aa: CASSEFGGSRELFF
d_gene: TRBD1; abundance: .; j_gene: TRBJ1-1; v_gene: TRBV28; CDR3nt: TGTGCCAGCAGTCCAAGGACAGGGCTCCGGGGTGAAGCTTTCTTT; CDR3aa: CASSPRTGLRGEAFF
d_gene: TRBD2; abundance: .; j_gene: TRBJ2-1; v_gene: TRBV7-2; CDR3nt: TGTGCCAGCAGCCCCCTTGCGGGGGGGCCCTACAATGAGCAGTTCTTC; CDR3aa: CASSPLAGGPYNEQFF
d_gene: .; abundance: .; j_gene: TRBJ1-5; v_gene: TRBV7-9; CDR3nt: TGTGCCAGCAGCTTATCGAATCAGCCCCAGCATTTT; CDR3aa: CASSLSNQPQHF
d_gene: .; abundance: .; j_gene: TRBJ2-7; v_gene: TRBV5-6; CDR3nt: TGTGCCAGCAGCTTGGTTCAGGGCTACGAGCAGTACTTC; CDR3aa: CASSLVQGYEQYF
d_gene: TRBD1; abundance: few; j_gene: TRBJ1-6; v_gene: TRBV30; CDR3nt: TGTGCCTGGAGCGGGACAGCCTATAATTCACCCCTCCACTTT; CDR3aa: CAWSGTAYNSPLHF
d_gene: .; abundance: .; j_gene: TRBJ2-1; v_gene: TRBV30; CDR3nt: TGTGCCTGGAGGGGCGGGGTTTCCTACAATGAGCAGTTCTTC; CDR3aa: CAWRGGVSYNEQFF
d_gene: TRBD2; abundance: .; j_gene: TRBJ2-2; v_gene: TRBV27; CDR3nt: TGTGCCAGCAGTTTAGCGGGGGGGTGGACCGGGGAGCTGTTTTTT; CDR3aa: CASSLAGGWTGELFF
d_gene: TRBD1; abundance: once; j_gene: TRBJ2-3; v_gene: TRBV6-6; CDR3nt: TGTGCCAGCAGCCGAGGGACAGGGGGCAGGACAGATACGCAGTATTTT; CDR3aa: CASSRGTGGRTDTQYF
d_gene: .; abundance: .; j_gene: TRBJ1-4; v_gene: TRBV4-1; CDR3nt: TGCGCCAGCAGCCAAAGGAGGGAAGGGGAAAAACTGTTTTTT; CDR3aa: CASSQRREGEKLFF
d_gene: .; abundance: .; j_gene: TRBJ2-2; v_gene: TRBV2; CDR3nt: TGTGCCAGCAGTGAGAAATGGGCGAACACCGGGGAGCTGTTTTTT; CDR3aa: CASSEKWANTGELFF
d_gene: .; abundance: once; j_gene: TRBJ2-3; v_gene: TRBV4-1; CDR3nt: TGCGCCAGCAGTCTGGGCCCTCCGGAAGCAGATACGCAGTATTTT; CDR3aa: CASSLGPPEADTQYF
d_gene: .; abundance: .; j_gene: TRBJ1-4; v_gene: TRBV19; CDR3nt: TGTGCCAGTAGTCCCAAGCCGGGGAATGAAAAACTGTTTTTT; CDR3aa: CASSPKPGNEKLFF
d_gene: TRBD2; abundance: .; j_gene: TRBJ2-3; v_gene: TRBV7-8; CDR3nt: TGTGCCAGCAGCTTAGTATCCCAGCGGGGTTCGCTAAATACGCAGTATTTT; CDR3aa: CASSLVSQRGSLNTQYF
d_gene: .; abundance: .; j_gene: TRBJ1-5; v_gene: TRBV19; CDR3nt: TGTGCCAGTACCATGAGCCAGGGGCTCGAACTTCAGCCCCAGCATTTT; CDR3aa: CASTMSQGLELQPQHF
d_gene: .; abundance: .; j_gene: TRBJ1-1; v_gene: TRBV15; CDR3nt: TGTGCCACCAGCAAAGGACCGGGCCCAAACACTGAAGCTTTCTTT; CDR3aa: CATSKGPGPNTEAFF
d_gene: TRBD2; abundance: .; j_gene: TRBJ2-7; v_gene: TRBV15; CDR3nt: TGTGCCACCAGCAGGGGAGGGAATTCGTACGAGCAGTACTTC; CDR3aa: CATSRGGNSYEQYF
d_gene: .; abundance: .; j_gene: TRBJ1-1; v_gene: TRBV29-1; CDR3nt: TGCAGCGTGGGCCTCCGGGACTCCGGTCAGGATACTTTCTTT; CDR3aa: CSVGLRDSGQDTFF
d_gene: .; abundance: .; j_gene: TRBJ2-3; v_gene: TRBV15; CDR3nt: TGTGCCACCAGCAGCCAAGGGGGGGAGCCAATCACAGATACGCAGTATTTT; CDR3aa: CATSSQGGEPITDTQYF
d_gene: .; abundance: .; j_gene: TRBJ1-5; v_gene: TRBV5-4; CDR3nt: TGTGCCAGCAGCTTGGGTCCGGGGGAGCCCCAGCATTTT; CDR3aa: CASSLGPGEPQHF
d_gene: .; abundance: .; j_gene: TRBJ1-2; v_gene: TRBV7-2; CDR3nt: TGTGCCAGCAGCTTGCCCACGTTTGGTGGCTACACCTTC; CDR3aa: CASSLPTFGGYTF
d_gene: .; abundance: .; j_gene: TRBJ1-1; v_gene: TRBV4-3; CDR3nt: TGCGCCAGCAGCCAAGCTACGGATAGAACTGAAGCTTTCTTT; CDR3aa: CASSQATDRTEAFF
d_gene: .; abundance: .; j_gene: TRBJ1-2; v_gene: TRBV5-4; CDR3nt: TGTGCCAGCACCTTGGGAGGATCGGGGCATGGCTACACCTTC; CDR3aa: CASTLGGSGHGYTF
d_gene: TRBD1; abundance: .; j_gene: TRBJ1-4; v_gene: TRBV7-8; CDR3nt: TGTGCCAGCAGCTTATTGGGACAGGGTTTGGAAAAACTGTTTTTT; CDR3aa: CASSLLGQGLEKLFF
d_gene: TRBD1; abundance: .; j_gene: TRBJ2-7; v_gene: TRBV4-3; CDR3nt: TGCGCCAGCACCCGGGACAGGGGGCGAGGGGACTACGAGCAGTACTTC; CDR3aa: CASTRDRGRGDYEQYF
d_gene: .; abundance: .; j_gene: TRBJ2-6; v_gene: TRBV10-3; CDR3nt: TGTGCCTCTATAGGACAGCTCTCTGGGGCCAACGTCCTGACTTTC; CDR3aa: CASIGQLSGANVLTF
d_gene: .; abundance: .; j_gene: TRBJ1-4; v_gene: TRBV4-3; CDR3nt: TGCGCCAGCAGCCAAGGGGAGGGGACTAATGAAAAACTGTTTTTT; CDR3aa: CASSQGEGTNEKLFF
d_gene: .; abundance: .; j_gene: TRBJ2-5; v_gene: TRBV7-2; CDR3nt: TGTGCCAGCAAGTACGCGGGGCCGACAGAGACCCAGTACTTC; CDR3aa: CASKYAGPTETQYF
d_gene: .; abundance: .; j_gene: TRBJ1-3; v_gene: TRBV5-8; CDR3nt: TGTGCCAGCAGCCCCCGGGCTGACACCATATATTTT; CDR3aa: CASSPRADTIYF
d_gene: .; abundance: once; j_gene: TRBJ1-4; v_gene: TRBV18; CDR3nt: TGTGCCAGCTCACTAGACAGGACTTTGGTTGAAAAACTGTTTTTT; CDR3aa: CASSLDRTLVEKLFF
d_gene: .; abundance: once; j_gene: TRBJ2-5; v_gene: TRBV11-2; CDR3nt: TGTGCCAGCAGCTTAGCTCTCTGGCAAGAGACCCAGTACTTC; CDR3aa: CASSLALWQETQYF
d_gene: .; abundance: .; j_gene: TRBJ2-7; v_gene: TRBV6-5; CDR3nt: TGTGCCAGCAGTTACTCGACGGACTCCTACGAGCAGTACTTC; CDR3aa: CASSYSTDSYEQYF
d_gene: TRBD2; abundance: .; j_gene: TRBJ2-5; v_gene: TRBV7-7; CDR3nt: TGTGCCAGCAGCCTTGGGACTACGCAAGAGACCCAGTACTTC; CDR3aa: CASSLGTTQETQYF
d_gene: TRBD1; abundance: .; j_gene: TRBJ1-3; v_gene: TRBV7-9; CDR3nt: TGTGCCAGCAGCTTAGGGGACAGGGGAGGCGGAAACACCATATATTTT; CDR3aa: CASSLGDRGGGNTIYF
d_gene: TRBD1; abundance: .; j_gene: TRBJ1-5; v_gene: TRBV2; CDR3nt: TGTGCCAGCAGATCCGGGACAGGGGCCATTAGCAATCAGCCCCAGCATTTT; CDR3aa: CASRSGTGAISNQPQHF
d_gene: TRBD1; abundance: .; j_gene: TRBJ2-7; v_gene: TRBV2; CDR3nt: TGTGCCAGCCCCCTCGACAGGGGGCCCGCCTACGAGCAGTACTTC; CDR3aa: CASPLDRGPAYEQYF
d_gene: .; abundance: .; j_gene: TRBJ1-2; v_gene: TRBV2; CDR3nt: TGTGCCAGCAGTGAAGCCTCGAGGGGCTACACCTTC; CDR3aa: CASSEASRGYTF
d_gene: .; abundance: .; j_gene: TRBJ2-7; v_gene: TRBV6-4; CDR3nt: TGTGCCAGCAGGGGGGTGGGGGGAACAGGGCAGTACTTC; CDR3aa: CASRGVGGTGQYF
d_gene: .; abundance: .; j_gene: TRBJ1-3; v_gene: TRBV7-2; CDR3nt: TGTGCCAGCACCCGAAACAGTTATGGAAACACCATATATTTT; CDR3aa: CASTRNSYGNTIYF
d_gene: .; abundance: .; j_gene: TRBJ1-2; v_gene: TRBV7-2; CDR3nt: TGTGCCAGCAGCTTGGGCAGACGGTATGGCTACACCTTC; CDR3aa: CASSLGRRYGYTF
d_gene: .; abundance: .; j_gene: TRBJ2-1; v_gene: TRBV6-1; CDR3nt: TGTGCCAGCAGTGAAATCGGGAGCTCCTACAATGAGCAGTTCTTC; CDR3aa: CASSEIGSSYNEQFF
d_gene: TRBD1; abundance: .; j_gene: TRBJ1-2; v_gene: TRBV7-9; CDR3nt: TGTGCCAGCAGCTTAGCCAACAGGGGGCAAAGATATGGCTACACCTTC; CDR3aa: CASSLANRGQRYGYTF
d_gene: .; abundance: .; j_gene: TRBJ2-7; v_gene: TRBV5-8; CDR3nt: TGTGCCAGCAGCTCTCACTACGAGCAGTACTTC; CDR3aa: CASSSHYEQYF
d_gene: .; abundance: .; j_gene: TRBJ2-1; v_gene: TRBV27; CDR3nt: TGTGCCAGCAGTCCCAGCCCAAATTTACCCCCATACAATGAGCAGTTCTTC; CDR3aa: CASSPSPNLPPYNEQFF
d_gene: .; abundance: .; j_gene: TRBJ2-2; v_gene: TRBV7-6; CDR3nt: TGTGCCAGCAGCTTAGCCGGGGGCGAAACCGGGGAGCTGTTTTTT; CDR3aa: CASSLAGGETGELFF